This T cell receptor (beta chain) was recovered during a study of post-analysis software for immune sequencing data. On the study more broadly: Relapsing-remitting, secondary progressive and progressive-relapsing courses of multiple sclerosis were included.

This clonotype has just a few counts. Its antigen is unidentified. The authors incorporated unique molecular identifiers into the TCR beta cDNA libraries. One entry per CDR3 protein, called by TCRdb with MiXCR from the PCR reads. Counted here are 150,000 to 200,000 distinct CDR3 sequences, about 30% occurring once; the ten biggest clones make up less than 1.6%. Findings of the study overall: F measure grouped same-batch samples tightly together. People with multiple sclerosis had a significantly lower normalized Chao1 diversity than controls did. Compared with controls, patients had more of five TRBV segments, including TRBV5-6, TRBV5-1 and TRBV20-1.

The ends were cut back, 6 bases at V and 3 bases at J, with 18 bases in the middle. The germline gives CDR1 MNHNS, CDR2 SASEGT. The CDR3 totals 16 residues. V gene TRBV6-1 combines with J gene TRBJ2-1, with D possibly TRBD1 on 5 matching bases. This clonotype was sampled from a girl aged 10 to 17 with multiple sclerosis. Sequencing input: blood. The CDR3 DNA reads TGTGCCAGCAGGGAATTCCAGGGCGGCCTCTACAATGAGCAGTTCTTC. Translation: CASREFQGGLYNEQFF.